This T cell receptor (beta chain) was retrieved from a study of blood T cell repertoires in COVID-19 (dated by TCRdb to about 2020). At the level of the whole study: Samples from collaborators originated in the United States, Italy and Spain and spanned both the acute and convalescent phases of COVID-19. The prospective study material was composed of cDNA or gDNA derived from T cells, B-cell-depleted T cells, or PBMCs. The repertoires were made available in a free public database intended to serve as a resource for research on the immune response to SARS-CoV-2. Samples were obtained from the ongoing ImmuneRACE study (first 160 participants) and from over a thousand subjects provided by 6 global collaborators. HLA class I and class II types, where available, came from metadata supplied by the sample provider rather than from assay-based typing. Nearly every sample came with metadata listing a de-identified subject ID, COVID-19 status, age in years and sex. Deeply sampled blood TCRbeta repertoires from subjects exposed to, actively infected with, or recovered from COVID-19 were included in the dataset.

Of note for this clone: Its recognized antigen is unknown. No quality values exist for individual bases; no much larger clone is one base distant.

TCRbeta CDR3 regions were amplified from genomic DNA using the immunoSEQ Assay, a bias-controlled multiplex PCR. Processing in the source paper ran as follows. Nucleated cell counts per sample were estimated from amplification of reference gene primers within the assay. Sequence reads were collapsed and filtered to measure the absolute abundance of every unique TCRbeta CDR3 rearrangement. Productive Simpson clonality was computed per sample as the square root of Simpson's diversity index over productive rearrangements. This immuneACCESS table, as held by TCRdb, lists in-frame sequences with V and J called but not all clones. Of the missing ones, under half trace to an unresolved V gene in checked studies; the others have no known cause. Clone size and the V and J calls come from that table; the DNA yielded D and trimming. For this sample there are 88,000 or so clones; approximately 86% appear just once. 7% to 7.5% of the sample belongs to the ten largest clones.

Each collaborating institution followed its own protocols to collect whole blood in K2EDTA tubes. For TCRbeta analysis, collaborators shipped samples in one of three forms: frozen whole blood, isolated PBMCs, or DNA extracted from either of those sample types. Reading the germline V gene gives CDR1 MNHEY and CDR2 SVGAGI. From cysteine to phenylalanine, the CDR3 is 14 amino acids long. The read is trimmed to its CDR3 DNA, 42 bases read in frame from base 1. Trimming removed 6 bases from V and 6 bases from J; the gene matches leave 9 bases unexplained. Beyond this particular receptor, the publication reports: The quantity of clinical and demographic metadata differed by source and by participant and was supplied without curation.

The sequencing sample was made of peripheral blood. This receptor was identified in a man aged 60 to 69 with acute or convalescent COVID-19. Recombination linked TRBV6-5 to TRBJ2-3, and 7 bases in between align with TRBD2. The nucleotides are TGTGCCAGCAGGCCGGGACTCGGGGGGGATACGCAGTATTTT. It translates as CASRPGLGGDTQYF.